A selection of T cell receptor beta chains follows, all from one sample in a study of T-cell memory formation after mild COVID-19. TCRdb re-analysed the 5' RACE reads in MiXCR, keeping a single row per CDR3 protein. The sample contains more than 250,000 distinct CDR3 sequences, approximately 16% of which appear only once. Sequenced: PBMCs or a T cell subset sorted from them (not recorded which). The receptors derive from a man aged 18 to 30 who had mild COVID-19 (a few samples of this study predate the infection). Cell type and time point are not known. Both conserved end residues are part of each CDR3. D genes are given only for firm matches. The listing skips clone size in some rows; elsewhere it reads once, few, many or a size class.

TRBJ1-2 - few 13 TRBV11-2 TGTGCCAGCACCTACGGGGGGCCTTGGGGCTACACCTTC CASTYGGPWGYTF
TRBJ1-5 - - 15 TRBV12-3/TRBV12-4 TGTGCCAGCAGTTTACCCGGGGGGCCGGGTCAGCCCCAGCATTTT CASSLPGGPGQPQHF
TRBJ1-2 - few 13 TRBV25-1 TGTGCCAGCAGTGGGTACATCTACTATGGCTACACCTTC CASSGYIYYGYTF
TRBJ1-4 TRBD1 few 14 TRBV12-3/TRBV12-4 TGTGCCAGCAACCTGGGACAGGGCGGGTCAGAACTGTTTTTT CASNLGQGGSELFF
TRBJ2-3 - few 11 TRBV15 TGTGCCACCAGCAGAGATGGTACGCAGTATTTT CATSRDGTQYF
TRBJ2-3 TRBD2 few 17 TRBV4-3 TGCGCCAGCAGCCAAGATACCCTAGCGGGGGGTGGGGATACGCAGTATTTT CASSQDTLAGGGDTQYF
TRBJ1-1 TRBD1 few 19 TRBV7-8 TGTGCCAGCAGCTTAGAAAGGGGTCACAGGGGATTTAGGGACACTGAAGCTTTCTTT CASSLERGHRGFRDTEAFF
TRBJ1-4 - few 13 TRBV6-2/TRBV6-3 TGTGCCAGCAGTTATTCAGGACTGGAAAAACTGTTTTTT CASSYSGLEKLFF
TRBJ1-1 - few 14 TRBV7-2 TGTGCCAGCAGCCCCTCGGGTAGGGGTCCTGAAGCTTTCTTT CASSPSGRGPEAFF
TRBJ1-2 - - 19 TRBV27 TGTGCCAGCAGTTTATCACCCTCCCCTTCGGTCGCGGGGGAATATGGCTACACCTTC CASSLSPSPSVAGEYGYTF
TRBJ2-3 - few 16 TRBV28 TGTGCCAGCAGTCCATCCGCCGCGGGCGCCACAGATACGCAGTATTTT CASSPSAAGATDTQYF
TRBJ1-1 TRBD1 - 14 TRBV12-3/TRBV12-4 TGTGCCAGCCACCCTGTGGGGGGGGACAGGGGAGCTTTCTTT CASHPVGGDRGAFF
TRBJ1-2 TRBD1 few 15 TRBV4-1 TGCGCCAGCAGGCAACAGGGGGCTACGGACTATGGCTACACCTTC CASRQQGATDYGYTF
TRBJ1-1 - few 13 TRBV7-2 TGTGCCAGCAGCTTAATCGGGGACACTGAAGCTTTCTTT CASSLIGDTEAFF
TRBJ1-1 TRBD1 - 15 TRBV5-1 TGCGCCAGCAGCTACGGACAGGGAGAGAACACTGAAGCTTTCTTT CASSYGQGENTEAFF
TRBJ1-4 - - 15 TRBV4-3 TGCGCCAGCAGCCAAGATTCCGGGGGTAATGAAAAACTGTTTTTT CASSQDSGGNEKLFF
TRBJ1-1 - few 13 TRBV27 TGTGCCAGCAGTTTTCGAGCGAACACTGAAGCTTTCTTT CASSFRANTEAFF
TRBJ2-3 TRBD1 - 15 TRBV5-1 TGCGCCAGCAGCTCAGGACAGGGTGATTCAGATACGCAGTATTTT CASSSGQGDSDTQYF
TRBJ2-1 TRBD2 few 14 TRBV5-1 TGCGCCACCTCGGGGGGGAACTCCTACAATGAGCAGTTCTTC CATSGGNSYNEQFF
TRBJ2-3 TRBD2 - 14 TRBV28 TGTGCCAGCAGTGTGACTAGCGGCACAGATACGCAGTATTTT CASSVTSGTDTQYF
TRBJ2-4 TRBD2 few 12 TRBV27 TGTGTCGGCCCGGGGGGCAAAAACATTCAGTACTTC CVGPGGKNIQYF
TRBJ2-2 - - 14 TRBV7-9 TGTGCCAGCAGCCTGAGGACAGAGGACGGGGAGCTGTTTTTT CASSLRTEDGELFF
TRBJ2-6 - - 15 TRBV20-1 TGCAGTGCTAGGGGGGACCTTTCTGGGGCCAACGTCCTGACTTTC CSARGDLSGANVLTF
TRBJ1-2 TRBD1 few 17 TRBV27 TGTGCCAGCAGTTTATCGATGGGGGACAGGAGAACCTATGGCTACACCTTC CASSLSMGDRRTYGYTF
TRBJ1-1 TRBD1 few 14 TRBV5-1 TGCGCCAGCACGTTGACAGGGAAGAACACTGAAGCTTTCTTT CASTLTGKNTEAFF
TRBJ1-6 - few 16 TRBV25-1 TGTGCCAGCAGTGAATCCGACGGGTCCTATAATTCACCCCTCCACTTT CASSESDGSYNSPLHF
TRBJ1-1 - - 11 TRBV29-1 TGCAGCGTGGGACGGTACACTGAAGCTTTCTTT CSVGRYTEAFF